Listed below are T cell receptor beta chains from one sample, sequenced in a study of TIL therapy for anti-PD-1-resistant metastatic lung cancer. Assay: immunoSEQ multiplex PCR; the TCRdb copy retains only in-frame clones and omits some. The sample holds about 5,200 clones; around 66% are singletons and the top ten take roughly a tenth. The source material was tumor tissue, sampled at baseline. These receptors were collected from a man aged 65-85 years with non-small cell lung cancer. Both conserved end residues are part of each CDR3. Each record gives: clone size, J gene, V gene, D gene, CDR3 protein, CDR3 DNA. A D gene is named only where the DNA matches it firmly. Size is omitted from some rows. Given values are once, few, many or a class for expanded clones.

NA	TRBJ1-2	TRBV5-4	TRBD1	CASTPDRGYGYTF	TGTGCCAGCACCCCAGACAGGGGCTATGGCTACACCTTC
NA	TRBJ1-2	TRBV28	NA	CASSVQGNYGYTF	TGTGCCAGCAGTGTTCAGGGGAACTATGGCTACACCTTC
NA	TRBJ1-4	TRBV7-2	NA	CASSPGPEKLFF	TGTGCCAGCAGCCCAGGTCCTGAAAAACTGTTTTTT
NA	TRBJ1-2	TRBV28	NA	CASNYRDQLNYGYTF	TGTGCCAGCAATTACCGGGACCAGCTTAACTATGGCTACACCTTC
few	TRBJ1-5	TRBV19	NA	CASSIGSGVGNQPQHF	TGTGCCAGTAGTATAGGGTCCGGGGTGGGCAATCAGCCCCAGCATTTT
few	TRBJ2-5	TRBV13	NA	CASSLGLTRSDQETQYF	TGTGCCAGCAGCTTAGGACTCACGCGGTCGGACCAAGAGACCCAGTACTTC
NA	TRBJ1-3	TRBV30	NA	CAWSSDSFGNTIYF	TGTGCCTGGAGTTCAGACAGTTTCGGAAACACCATATATTTT
NA	TRBJ2-2	TRBV15	NA	CATSRDPVNTGELFF	TGTGCCACCAGCAGAGATCCCGTGAACACCGGGGAGCTGTTTTTT
NA	TRBJ2-5	TRBV20-1	NA	CSAEKETQYF	TGCAGTGCAGAAAAAGAGACCCAGTACTTC
few	TRBJ1-5	TRBV14	NA	CASSPANSNQPQHF	TGTGCCAGCAGCCCCGCCAATAGCAATCAGCCCCAGCATTTT
NA	TRBJ1-6	TRBV4-3	NA	CASSQDLRGYSPLHF	TGCGCCAGCAGCCAAGATTTGAGGGGTTATTCACCCCTCCACTTT
NA	TRBJ1-5	TRBV9	NA	CASSVDGGGNQPQHF	TGTGCCAGCAGCGTAGATGGGGGAGGTAATCAGCCCCAGCATTTT
few	TRBJ2-3	TRBV5-4	TRBD2	CASSPNPGLSTDTQYF	TGTGCCAGCAGCCCAAATCCGGGACTAAGCACAGATACGCAGTATTTT
NA	TRBJ2-7	TRBV7-9	NA	CASSLVDQASSYEQYF	TGTGCCAGCAGCTTAGTAGACCAGGCAAGCTCCTACGAGCAGTACTTC
few	TRBJ2-1	TRBV5-1	NA	CASSLFGRLGSYNEQFF	TGCGCCAGCAGCTTGTTCGGGCGACTAGGCTCCTACAATGAGCAGTTCTTC
NA	TRBJ1-5	TRBV6-5	NA	CASSPDGVRPQHF	TGTGCCAGCAGTCCGGACGGTGTAAGGCCCCAGCATTTT
NA	TRBJ2-5	TRBV9	TRBD1	CASSPGTGGGETQYF	TGTGCCAGCAGCCCCGGGACAGGGGGCGGAGAGACCCAGTACTTC
NA	TRBJ1-1	TRBV29-1	NA	CSVEGEWGHMNTEAFF	TGCAGCGTTGAAGGAGAGTGGGGACACATGAACACTGAAGCTTTCTTT
NA	TRBJ2-1	TRBV5-1	NA	CASSSTRGNNEQFF	TGCGCCAGCAGCTCGACCCGCGGGAACAATGAGCAGTTCTTC
NA	TRBJ1-1	TRBV28	NA	CASSLYESYTEAFF	TGTGCCAGCAGTTTATACGAATCGTACACTGAAGCTTTCTTT
NA	TRBJ2-3	TRBV9	TRBD2	CASSVDLAGGSDTQYF	TGTGCCAGCAGCGTCGATCTAGCGGGAGGATCGGATACGCAGTATTTT
once	TRBJ2-5	TRBV7-9	NA	CASSLAGLADETQYF	TGTGCCAGCAGCTTAGCGGGTTTGGCGGACGAGACCCAGTACTTC
few	TRBJ1-1	TRBV10-2	NA	CASSEIKGAFF	TGCGCCAGCAGTGAAATCAAGGGAGCTTTCTTT
NA	TRBJ2-3	TRBV5-1	NA	CASSFSVGTDTQYF	TGCGCCAGCAGCTTTAGCGTGGGCACAGATACGCAGTATTTT
NA	TRBJ2-3	TRBV23-1	NA	CASSHASAWGDTQYF	TGCGCCAGCAGTCACGCTAGCGCCTGGGGAGATACGCAGTATTTT
NA	TRBJ2-5	TRBV20-1	NA	CSGGGFETQYF	TGCAGTGGTGGCGGGTTCGAGACCCAGTACTTC
NA	TRBJ1-3	TRBV29-1	NA	CSVQDPKLQSSGNTIYF	TGCAGCGTTCAAGACCCCAAATTACAGAGCTCTGGAAACACCATATATTTT
once	TRBJ2-1	TRBV6-1	NA	CASSLAFGEQFF	TGTGCCAGCAGCCTCGCTTTCGGTGAGCAGTTCTTC
NA	TRBJ1-4	TRBV4-2	NA	CASSQDSGATNEKLFF	TGTGCCAGCAGCCAAGATTCCGGTGCAACTAATGAAAAACTGTTTTTT
NA	TRBJ1-3	TRBV7-2	NA	CASSLAILGNTIYF	TGTGCCAGCAGCTTGGCTATTTTGGGAAACACCATATATTTT
few	TRBJ1-2	TRBV5-1	NA	CASSFEGPNYGYTF	TGCGCCAGCAGCTTCGAAGGGCCAAACTATGGCTACACCTTC
NA	TRBJ1-2	TRBV4-2	TRBD1	CASSQGDRGDYGYTF	TGTGCCAGCAGCCAGGGGGACAGGGGGGACTATGGCTACACCTTC
NA	TRBJ2-3	TRBV5-4	TRBD1	CASSLEQGNTDTQYF	TGTGCCAGCAGCTTGGAACAGGGGAACACAGATACGCAGTATTTT
NA	TRBJ2-3	TRBV4-2	NA	CASSRGSTDTQYF	TGTGCCAGCAGCCGGGGGAGCACAGATACGCAGTATTTT
NA	TRBJ2-7	TRBV5-4	NA	CASSPGLPSSYEQYF	TGTGCCAGCAGCCCGGGACTCCCCAGCTCCTACGAGCAGTACTTC
NA	TRBJ1-1	TRBV21-1	NA	CASSRTGGWGEAFF	TGTGCCAGCAGCCGGACAGGGGGCTGGGGTGAAGCTTTCTTT
NA	TRBJ2-5	TRBV7-2	NA	CASSLGRAQETQYF	TGTGCCAGCAGCTTAGGGAGAGCCCAAGAGACCCAGTACTTC
few	TRBJ2-7	TRBV2	TRBD2	CASRATSASYEQYF	TGTGCCAGCAGGGCGACTAGCGCTTCCTACGAGCAGTACTTC
once	TRBJ2-3	TRBV7-9	NA	CASSFQRASDTQYF	TGTGCCAGCAGCTTCCAGCGGGCCTCAGATACGCAGTATTTT
few	TRBJ2-7	TRBV5-6	NA	CASSPDYYSSYEQYF	TGTGCCAGCAGCCCGGACTATTATAGCTCCTACGAGCAGTACTTC
NA	TRBJ2-1	TRBV28	NA	CASSPSGEAHGSEQFF	TGTGCCAGCAGTCCTTCAGGGGAAGCCCATGGTAGTGAGCAGTTCTTC
NA	TRBJ2-7	TRBV23-1	TRBD1	CASSQAPDRGLYEQYF	TGCGCCAGCAGTCAAGCCCCGGACAGGGGGCTGTACGAGCAGTACTTC
NA	TRBJ1-3	TRBV12-5	NA	CASGPGEGAGNTIYF	TGTGCTAGTGGGCCAGGGGAAGGCGCTGGAAACACCATATATTTT
few	TRBJ2-7	TRBV6-1	NA	CASSEGASASSYEQYF	TGTGCCAGCAGTGAAGGGGCTAGCGCCAGCTCCTACGAGCAGTACTTC
NA	TRBJ2-3	TRBV6-6	TRBD2	CASRAGGLNTQYF	TGTGCCAGCAGGGCGGGAGGGCTGAATACGCAGTATTTT
NA	TRBJ2-5	TRBV10-3	TRBD1	CAISESRTGQGRSLETQYF	TGTGCCATCAGTGAGTCCCGAACCGGACAGGGAAGAAGTTTGGAGACCCAGTACTTC
NA	TRBJ1-1	TRBV6-5	NA	CASRPTTGWDTEAFF	TGTGCCAGCAGGCCGACGACAGGTTGGGACACTGAAGCTTTCTTT
NA	TRBJ1-6	TRBV6-5	TRBD1	CASSPWDRESSPLHF	TGTGCCAGCAGTCCCTGGGACAGGGAAAGTTCACCCCTCCACTTT
NA	TRBJ2-2	TRBV7-9	TRBD2	CASSLGAGGSTGELFF	TGTGCCAGCAGCTTAGGTGCGGGAGGGAGCACCGGGGAGCTGTTTTTT
NA	TRBJ2-7	TRBV10-2	TRBD1	CASSDGQGTREQYF	TGCGCCAGCAGTGACGGACAGGGCACTAGAGAGCAGTACTTC
few	TRBJ2-7	TRBV2	TRBD2	CASRASSGNIYEQYF	TGTGCCAGCAGGGCCTCTAGCGGGAACATCTACGAGCAGTACTTC